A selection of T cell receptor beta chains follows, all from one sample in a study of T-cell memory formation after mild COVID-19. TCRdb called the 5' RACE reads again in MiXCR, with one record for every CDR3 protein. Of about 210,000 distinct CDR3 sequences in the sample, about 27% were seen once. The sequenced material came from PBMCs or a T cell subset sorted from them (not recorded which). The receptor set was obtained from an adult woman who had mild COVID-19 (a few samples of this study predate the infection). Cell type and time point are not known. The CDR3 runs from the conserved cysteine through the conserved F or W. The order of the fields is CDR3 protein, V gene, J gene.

cdr3_aa: CASSRNGLAGGNEQFF
v_call: TRBV7-3
j_call: TRBJ2-1

cdr3_aa: CASSGQGSTGYGYTF
v_call: TRBV9
j_call: TRBJ1-2

cdr3_aa: CASSEYPPPGTRSGYTF
v_call: TRBV6-1
j_call: TRBJ1-2

cdr3_aa: CASSFAVGATYEQYF
v_call: TRBV7-2
j_call: TRBJ2-7

cdr3_aa: CASSAAYGYTF
v_call: TRBV7-2
j_call: TRBJ1-2

cdr3_aa: CASSVQGASTGELFF
v_call: TRBV9
j_call: TRBJ2-2

cdr3_aa: CASSIRDGPFQTQYF
v_call: TRBV5-5
j_call: TRBJ2-5

cdr3_aa: CASSPQRGGGANEQFF
v_call: TRBV12-3/TRBV12-4
j_call: TRBJ2-1

cdr3_aa: CASSLAGQYQPQHF
v_call: TRBV12-3/TRBV12-4
j_call: TRBJ1-5

cdr3_aa: CASSSGTQAFF
v_call: TRBV7-9
j_call: TRBJ1-1

cdr3_aa: CASSAAYGGVWNNEQFF
v_call: TRBV9
j_call: TRBJ2-1

cdr3_aa: CASPAGLAGSGNTGELFF
v_call: TRBV7-2
j_call: TRBJ2-2

cdr3_aa: CATSRERGTGPGDTQYF
v_call: TRBV15
j_call: TRBJ2-3

cdr3_aa: CATSRGDLDYSYEQYF
v_call: TRBV15
j_call: TRBJ2-7

cdr3_aa: CASRPFSGSTYEQYF
v_call: TRBV27
j_call: TRBJ2-7